The 23 T cell receptor delta chains given below trace back to one sample, sequenced in a study of gamma-delta T cells after stem cell transplantation. TCRdb reapplied CATT to the RT-PCR reads. The profile covers 13,000 or so delta-chain clones, with roughly 32% appearing a single time and 3% to 4.5% taken by the ten largest. Material for sequencing was gamma-delta T cells. The receptor source for this set is a human donor. It is not recorded whose cells these are; they may come from a transplant donor.

This clone appeared a few times. This sequence joins TRDV2 and TRDJ1; D possibly corresponds to TRDD3 (6 bases). Germline V gene sequence: CDR1 GEAIGNYY, CDR2 EKD. The CDR3 contains 14 residues. Trimming left V 1 base short and J 0 bases short, with 8 bases between. The DNA for the CDR3 is TGTGCCTGTGACACACTGGGATACACCGATAAACTCATCTTT. As protein: CACDTLGYTDKLIF.

The V gene is TRDV1, the J gene TRDJ1; TRDD2 or TRDD3 may be the D gene (5 bases each). Germline CDR1 is TSWWSYY and CDR2 is QGS. V was shortened by 3 bases and J by 9 bases, with 17 bases between the two germline ends. The CDR3 spans 14 residues. Written as DNA, the CDR3 is TGTGCTCTTGGGGAGCACCAAGGGGGCTTCCAACTCATCTTT. Its protein is CALGEHQGGFQLIF.

The CDR3 DNA reads TGTGCCTTCCACACCTACGAGGGGCCCAGTACTGGGGGATATGCCGATAAACTCATCTTT. The encoded protein is CAFHTYEGPSTGGYADKLIF. The chain has TRDV3 and TRDJ1; 11 bases align to TRDD3. The germline V gene has CDR1 TVYSNPD and CDR2 GDNSRS (reference sequence). With 3 bases clipped from V and 3 bases from J, the junction kept 24 bases outside the gene matches. The CDR3 totals 20 residues.

This clone has a handful of counts. This chain uses TRDV1 with TRDJ1; 8 nucleotides agree with TRDD3. Germline CDR1 and CDR2: TSWWSYY and QGS. The CDR3 spans 19 residues. After removal of 2 bases from V and 0 bases from J, the junction contained 14 bases not matched to a gene. CDR3 in DNA: TGTGCTCTTGGGGAAGGCGGGGCGGGATACGGTCCGTACACCGATAAACTCATCTTT. This codes for CALGEGGAGYGPYTDKLIF.

This clone was seen only a few times. The rearrangement uses TRDV2 and TRDJ3; TRDD3 matches 9 bases. Losses at the gene ends were 0 bases for V and 0 bases for J; bases not matched to a gene: 11. This CDR3 has 21 amino acids. Looked up from germline, CDR1 is GEAIGNYY and CDR2 is EKD. CDR3 amino acids: CACDTVRGYAHSSWDTRQMFF. The CDR3 region has the DNA TGTGCCTGTGACACCGTGAGGGGATACGCGCATAGCTCCTGGGACACCCGACAGATGTTTTTC.

The chain combines TRAV29/DV5 with TRDJ1; 9 nucleotides match TRDD3. CDR3 length equals 17 residues. V shed 2 bases and J 2 bases; nucleotides not matched to a gene: 13. Germline V gene lookup returns CDR1 NSMFDY and CDR2 ISSIKDK. DNA of the CDR3: TGTGCAGCAAGGACACCCTTCCTCCTGGGGGATACCGATAAACTCATCTTT. It is translated as CAARTPFLLGDTDKLIF.

The chain has TRDV2 and TRDJ3; 7 positions agree with TRDD3. V shed 0 bases, J shed 0 bases, and the junction held 7 bases outside the gene matches. This CDR3 spans 19 amino acids. Looked up from germline, CDR1 is GEAIGNYY and CDR2 is EKD. DNA of the CDR3: TGTGCCTGTGACACCGCGAGTTGGGGATACTCCTGGGACACCCGACAGATGTTTTTC. This sequence encodes CACDTASWGYSWDTRQMFF.

Concerning this clone: The sample contains more than one DNA sequence encoding this CDR3. The chain combines TRDV3 with TRDJ1; 7 bases agree with TRDD3. Germline V gene lookup returns CDR1 TVYSNPD and CDR2 GDNSRS (reference sequence). The CDR3 is made up of 19 amino acids. The V and J ends lost 2 bases and 0 bases, in that order; junction bases with no gene match: 21. The CDR3, as DNA: TGTGCCTTTCGTCCTTTGGCGGGATTGGGGGAGAAGTACACCGATAAACTCATCTTT. It codes for CAFRPLAGLGEKYTDKLIF. The full variable domain, in which reference TRDV3 and TRDJ1 provide the parts outside the CDR3, is CDKVTQSSPDQTVASGSEVVLLCTYDTVYSNPDLFWYRIRPDYSFQFVFYGDNSRSEGADFTQGRFSVKHILTQKAFHLVISPVRTEDSATYYCAFRPLAGLGEKYTDKLIFGKGTRVTVEP.

For this clone: One end of the junction is discordant with germline, which a read error may explain. Other DNA sequences of this sample code for an identical CDR3. The chain joins TRDV2 to TRDJ2, with D unresolved. The germline CDR1 and CDR2 sequences are GEAIGNYY and EKD. The CDR3 totals 12 residues. The CDR3 region is CACDTGTAQLFF. The DNA for the CDR3 is TGTGCCTGTGACACTGGGACAGCACAGCTCTTCTTT.

This chain uses TRDV2 with TRDJ1; D ambiguous. The CDR3 extends over 21 amino acids. Trimming pared 0 bases from V and 0 bases from J, leaving 28 bases between. The germline V gene has CDR1 GEAIGNYY and CDR2 EKD. DNA of the CDR3: TGTGCCTGTGACACCCCCTGGCTACATGCGGGAGGACGGGTGTACACCGATAAACTCATCTTT. It codes for CACDTPWLHAGGRVYTDKLIF.

This clone was seen more than once but under ten times. The chain uses TRDV2 and TRDJ2; 9 positions agree with TRDD3. After removal of 0 bases from V and 0 bases from J, the junction contained 7 bases not matched to a gene. CDR1 and CDR2 (germline): GEAIGNYY, EKD. The length of the CDR3 is 18 residues. The chain's CDR3 is CACDTVWGIPALTAQLFF. Here the CDR3 DNA reads TGTGCCTGTGACACCGTCTGGGGGATCCCGGCTTTGACAGCACAACTCTTCTTT.

This clone was detected only a few times. The CDR3 DNA sequence: TGTGCCTGTGACACTGGGGGATACGACGTCTGGGACACCCGACAGATGTTTTTC. It yields the protein CACDTGGYDVWDTRQMFF. This chain uses TRDV2 with TRDJ3; 11 positions match TRDD3. Germline lookup yields CDR1 GEAIGNYY and CDR2 EKD. Unmatched junction bases numbered 4, after V lost 1 base and J lost 3 bases. The CDR3 contains 18 residues.

Turning to this clone: At one boundary the junction diverges from the germline segment, which might be a read error. The CDR3, as DNA: TGTGCCTGTGATAATAGACTGGGGGATTTCTGGGACACCCGACATATGTTTTTC. Amino acid sequence: CACDNRLGDFWDTRHMFF. The genes are TRDV2 and TRDJ3, with 10 bases matching TRDD3. The CDR3 extends over 18 amino acids. CDR1 and CDR2 from the germline V gene are GEAIGNYY and EKD.

Notes on this clone: The junction shows a germline mismatch at one end, possibly a read error. The rearrangement links TRDV1 to TRDJ1; TRDD3 aligns across 12 bases. The CDR3 extends over 25 amino acids. Germline V gene data show CDR1 as TSWWSYY and CDR2 as QGS. This chain's CDR3 is CAIGEPGFLPEWYWGIQFGTDKLIF. The CDR3 coding sequence is TGTGCTATTGGGGAACCCGGTTTCCTACCCGAGTGGTACTGGGGGATACAGTTTGGCACCGATAAACTCATCTTT.

The chain joins TRDV2 to TRDJ1, with TRDD3 matching 12 bases. V was clipped by 0 bases and J by 7 bases; unmatched bases: 5. The germline CDR1 and CDR2 sequences are GEAIGNYY and EKD. CDR3 length equals 15 residues. This CDR3 is CACDTGLGDTSKLIF. CDR3 DNA: TGTGCCTGTGACACCGGTCTGGGGGATACGAGTAAACTCATCTTT.

Of note for this clone: The sample contains more than one DNA sequence encoding this CDR3. The chain links TRDV1 to TRDJ1; 13 bases align to TRDD3. Germline CDR1 is TSWWSYY and CDR2 is QGS. V gave up 2 bases and J gave up 9 bases; unmatched junction bases: 15. The CDR3 loop spans 18 amino acids. CDR3 region: CALGELVIPTGGYDQLIF. CDR3 coding DNA: TGTGCTCTTGGGGAATTGGTCATTCCTACTGGGGGATACGACCAACTCATCTTT.

This clone was seen a handful of times. The chain couples TRDV1 to TRDJ2; 11 nucleotides line up with TRDD3. The germline CDR1 and CDR2 sequences are TSWWSYY and QGS. The V segment lost 5 bases and the J segment 0 bases; nucleotides outside the gene matches: 20. This CDR3 comprises 22 residues. The DNA of the CDR3 is TGTGCTCTTGGGAATCCGTATTCCTACTGGGGGATATCGGGGGCTTTGACAGCACAACTCTTCTTT. This sequence encodes CALGNPYSYWGISGALTAQLFF.

About this clone: The junction departs from germline at one end; a sequencing error may be responsible. This rearrangement joins TRDV2 to TRDJ2, with D possibly being TRDD2 (6 bases). CDR1 GEAIGNYY and CDR2 EKD come from the germline V gene. The CDR3 consists of 21 residues. In DNA form, the CDR3 reads TGTGCCTGTGACACGGGGTCCTACAGGGTGGCCTCTCTAGCTTTGACCGCACAACTCTTCTTT. It codes for CACDTGSYRVASLALTAQLFF.

The chain joins TRDV2 to TRDJ1, with TRDD3 identical over 8 bases. With V trimmed by 0 bases and J by 0 bases, 11 bases remained unmatched. Germline-derived CDR1 and CDR2 are GEAIGNYY and EKD. The CDR3 length is 18 residues. The CDR3 region is CACDTTNTGGPYTDKLIF. As DNA, the CDR3 is TGTGCCTGTGACACCACTAACACTGGGGGCCCGTACACCGATAAACTCATCTTT.

The rearrangement joins TRDV3 to TRDJ1; D gene uncertain. CDR3 length: 16 amino acids. Per germline, CDR1 TVYSNPD and CDR2 GDNSRS (reference sequence). V was cut by 5 bases and J by 1 base, with 23 bases left in between. The CDR3 loop is CALLYCVMQSTDKLIF. Written as DNA, the CDR3 is TGTGCCCTCTTGTACTGTGTTATGCAGTCCACCGATAAACTCATCTTT.

The chain carries TRDV1 and TRDJ1; D is uncertain. This CDR3 has 15 residues. The germline gives CDR1 TSWWSYY, CDR2 QGS. V lost 1 base and J lost 0, with 9 bases in between. CDR3 sequence reads: CALGERYPYTDKLIF. The CDR3 region has the DNA TGTGCTCTTGGGGAACGTTACCCTTACACCGATAAACTCATCTTT.

The chain carries TRDV3 and TRDJ1; D remains ambiguous. The germline gives CDR1 TVYSNPD, CDR2 GDNSRS (reference sequence). CDR3 length equals 11 residues. Deletions cut 2 bases from V and 0 bases from J, with 4 bases between. The CDR3 spells CAFGYTDKLIF. The CDR3 DNA follows: TGTGCCTTTGGCTACACCGATAAACTCATCTTT.

In its sample, this clone was seen a few times. The V call is TRDV1, the J call TRDJ3, with 7 nucleotides matching TRDD3. This CDR3 is 22 amino acids long. The germline V gene has CDR1 TSWWSYY and CDR2 QGS. With V trimmed by 8 bases and J by 1 base, 23 bases remained unmatched. The DNA for the CDR3 is TGTGCTCTTCACCTAGGAAACTGGGGAGGACGACCTGGGTCCTGGGACACCCGACAGATGTTTTTC. It codes for CALHLGNWGGRPGSWDTRQMFF.